The rows below give T cell receptor beta chains drawn from one sample of a study of patients and donors after allogeneic stem cell transplantation. Each CDR3 protein is one row after TCRdb ran MiXCR on the RT-PCR reads. This sample yields over 150,000 distinct CDR3 sequences, of which around 41% are seen a single time; 25% to 35% belongs to the top ten. Specimen: blood, either unsorted or a sorted T cell fraction (not recorded which). The receptors were sampled from a human donor who was either an allogeneic HSCT recipient or a stem cell or donor lymphocyte infusion donor (not recorded which). It is not recorded whose cells these are; they may come from a transplant donor. Each CDR3 is given with its conserved first and last residue. D genes are given only for firm matches. Only some rows state a clone size, as once, few, many or a class for expanded clones.

j_call d_call v_call clone_size cdr3_aa cdr3_nt
TRBJ2-3 TRBD1 TRBV4-1 NA CASSHDWTGSTDTQYF TGCGCCAGCAGCCACGATTGGACAGGAAGCACAGATACGCAGTATTTT
TRBJ1-2 NA TRBV4-3 NA CASSQDPSRENGYTF TGCGCCAGCAGCCAAGACCCCTCTAGAGAAAATGGCTACACCTTC
TRBJ1-6 NA TRBV9 NA CASKPGVGDSPLHF TGTGCCAGCAAGCCAGGGGTTGGGGATTCACCCCTCCACTTT
TRBJ2-1 NA TRBV12-3/TRBV12-4 few CASSFRVSSYNEQFF TGTGCCAGCAGTTTTAGGGTGAGCTCCTACAATGAGCAGTTCTTC
TRBJ1-4 NA TRBV13 NA CASSPLRDNEKLFF TGTGCCAGCAGCCCCTTGCGGGATAATGAAAAACTGTTTTTT
TRBJ1-2 NA TRBV7-8 few CASSYSPVGDDNYGYTF TGTGCCAGCAGCTACTCCCCAGTGGGGGACGATAACTATGGCTACACCTTC
TRBJ2-7 NA TRBV6-6 NA CASAQDSSYEQYF TGTGCCAGTGCTCAGGATAGCTCCTACGAGCAGTACTTC
TRBJ2-2 TRBD2 TRBV29-1 NA CSATVAGGFTGELFF TGCAGCGCCACCGTAGCGGGAGGCTTCACCGGGGAGCTGTTTTTT
TRBJ1-2 NA TRBV6-2/TRBV6-3 NA CASTSGARRYGYTF TGTGCCAGCACCTCCGGGGCCCGCCGCTATGGCTACACCTTC
TRBJ2-1 TRBD1 TRBV9 few CASSLGTGGSLNNEQFF TGTGCCAGCAGCCTGGGGACAGGGGGCTCCCTTAACAATGAGCAGTTCTTC
TRBJ2-2 NA TRBV15 NA CATSSLGTFTGELFF TGTGCCACCAGCTCCTTAGGGACTTTTACCGGGGAGCTGTTTTTT
TRBJ2-5 TRBD1 TRBV6-6 NA CASRDRVETQYF TGTGCCAGCAGGGACAGGGTAGAGACCCAGTACTTC
TRBJ2-7 TRBD1 TRBV29-1 few CSVSGQGREQYF TGCAGCGTCTCTGGACAGGGAAGGGAGCAGTACTTC
TRBJ2-3 NA TRBV6-2/TRBV6-3 NA CASSFGLPADTQYF TGTGCCAGCAGTTTCGGCCTACCCGCAGATACGCAGTATTTT
TRBJ1-3 NA TRBV6-6 NA CASSPQGPHSSGNTIYF TGTGCCAGCAGTCCACAGGGACCCCACTCCTCTGGAAACACCATATATTTT
TRBJ2-5 NA TRBV29-1 NA CSVAQGQETQYF TGCAGCGTGGCCCAGGGCCAAGAGACCCAGTACTTC
TRBJ1-5 NA TRBV30 few CAWSVKRTVINQPQHF TGTGCCTGGAGTGTGAAAAGGACAGTAATTAATCAGCCCCAGCATTTT
TRBJ2-7 NA TRBV12-3/TRBV12-4 NA CASSLLLQGGSYEQYF TGTGCCAGCAGTTTACTCCTACAGGGTGGCTCCTACGAGCAGTACTTC
TRBJ1-2 NA TRBV10-3 NA CAISDWGDGYTF TGTGCCATCAGTGATTGGGGGGATGGCTACACCTTC
TRBJ2-1 TRBD2 TRBV29-1 NA CSVLRLAGGPGEQFF TGCAGCGTCCTACGACTAGCGGGAGGGCCCGGTGAGCAGTTCTTC
TRBJ1-2 NA TRBV6-5 many CASSLSQANYGYTF TGTGCCAGCAGTCTCTCTCAGGCGAACTATGGCTACACCTTC
TRBJ2-2 TRBD2 TRBV4-3 NA CASSQDQGGVAAELFF TGCGCCAGCAGCCAAGATCAGGGAGGGGTGGCCGCGGAGCTGTTTTTT
TRBJ2-7 NA TRBV29-1 NA CSVEGWQGQGEQYF TGCAGCGTTGAAGGGTGGCAGGGGCAGGGGGAGCAGTACTTC
TRBJ1-5 TRBD1 TRBV15 NA CATSRDRSGTGGHSNQPQHF TGTGCCACCAGCAGAGATCGCTCCGGGACAGGGGGCCATAGCAATCAGCCCCAGCATTTT
TRBJ1-5 NA TRBV3-1 NA CASSQDRGVYQPQHF TGTGCCAGCAGCCAAGATCGGGGGGTCTATCAGCCCCAGCATTTT
TRBJ2-7 TRBD1 TRBV29-1 few CSVPTGMGEQYF TGCAGCGTCCCGACAGGGATGGGCGAGCAGTACTTC